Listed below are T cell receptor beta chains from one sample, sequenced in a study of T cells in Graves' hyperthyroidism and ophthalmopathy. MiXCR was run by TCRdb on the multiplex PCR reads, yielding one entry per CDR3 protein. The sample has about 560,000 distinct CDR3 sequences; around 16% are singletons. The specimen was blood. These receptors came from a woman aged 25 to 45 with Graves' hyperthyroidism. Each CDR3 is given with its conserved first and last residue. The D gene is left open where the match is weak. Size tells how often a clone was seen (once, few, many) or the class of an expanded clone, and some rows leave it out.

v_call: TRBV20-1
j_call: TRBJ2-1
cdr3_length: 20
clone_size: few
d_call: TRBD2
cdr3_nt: TGCAGTGCTTCAATAATGGTCGGCGGTTCTAGCGGGGCAACCGGTCATGAGCAGTTCTTC
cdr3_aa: CSASIMVGGSSGATGHEQFF

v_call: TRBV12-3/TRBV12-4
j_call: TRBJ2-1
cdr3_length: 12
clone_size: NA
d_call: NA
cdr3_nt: TGTGCCAGCAGCCTCAACCAATATGAGCAGTTCTTC
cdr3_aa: CASSLNQYEQFF

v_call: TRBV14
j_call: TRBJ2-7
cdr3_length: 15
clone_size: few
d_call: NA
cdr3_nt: TGTGCCAGCAGCCAAGAGCGAGGTTCCTCCTACGAGCAGTACTTC
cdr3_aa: CASSQERGSSYEQYF

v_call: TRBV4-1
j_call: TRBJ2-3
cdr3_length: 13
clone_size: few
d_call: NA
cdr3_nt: TGCGCCAGCAGCCAAGCCCACATTGATACGCAGTATTTT
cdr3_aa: CASSQAHIDTQYF

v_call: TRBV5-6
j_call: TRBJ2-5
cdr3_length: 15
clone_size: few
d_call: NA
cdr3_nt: TGTGCCAGCAGCGGACAGTGGACCGGTGATGAGACCCAGTACTTC
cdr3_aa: CASSGQWTGDETQYF

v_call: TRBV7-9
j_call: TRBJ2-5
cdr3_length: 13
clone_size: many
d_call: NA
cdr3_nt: TGTGCCAGCAGCTTAGACGGAGCAGAGACCCAGTACTTC
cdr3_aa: CASSLDGAETQYF

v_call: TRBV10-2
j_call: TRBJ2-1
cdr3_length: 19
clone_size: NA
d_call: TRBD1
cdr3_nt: TGCGCCAGCAGTGAAGGGACAGGGGGCGAGTCAAGCTCCTACAGTGAGCAGTTCTTC
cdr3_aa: CASSEGTGGESSSYSEQFF

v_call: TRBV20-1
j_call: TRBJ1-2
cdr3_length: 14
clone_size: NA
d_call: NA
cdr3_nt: TGCAGTGCTAATCCGGGCTCAGCTACCTATGGCTACACCTTC
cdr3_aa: CSANPGSATYGYTF

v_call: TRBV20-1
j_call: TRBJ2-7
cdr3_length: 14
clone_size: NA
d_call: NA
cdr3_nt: TGCAGTGCATGGTCCGGGCCCCCTCCCTACGAGCAGTACTTC
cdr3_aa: CSAWSGPPPYEQYF

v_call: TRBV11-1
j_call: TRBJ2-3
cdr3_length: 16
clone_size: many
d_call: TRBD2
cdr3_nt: TGTGCCAGCAGCCAACCTTTAGCGGGAGTGGCAGATACGCAGTATTTT
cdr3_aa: CASSQPLAGVADTQYF

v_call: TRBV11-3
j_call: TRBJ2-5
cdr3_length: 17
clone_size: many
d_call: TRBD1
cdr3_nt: TGTGCCAGCAGCTTAGGACGATTAGGGACAGGGCAAGAGACCCAGTACTTC
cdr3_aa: CASSLGRLGTGQETQYF

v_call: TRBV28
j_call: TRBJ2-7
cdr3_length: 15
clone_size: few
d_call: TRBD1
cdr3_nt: TGTGCCAGCACCACTGCCGGACAGGGGGTCTACGAGCAGTACTTC
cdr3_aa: CASTTAGQGVYEQYF

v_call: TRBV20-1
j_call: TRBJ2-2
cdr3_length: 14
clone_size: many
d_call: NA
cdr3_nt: TGCAGTGCTAGAGGAGGGGTAAACACCGGGGAGCTGTTTTTT
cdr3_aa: CSARGGVNTGELFF

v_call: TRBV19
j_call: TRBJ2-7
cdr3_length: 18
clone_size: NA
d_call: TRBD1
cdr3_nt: TGTGCCAGTAGTATGGGTGGCGGCCGACAGGGGGACCGCTACGAGCAGTACTTC
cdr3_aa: CASSMGGGRQGDRYEQYF

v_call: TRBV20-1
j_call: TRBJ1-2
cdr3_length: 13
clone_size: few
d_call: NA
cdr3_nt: TGCAGTGCTAGAGTGGGCAGGGCCTATGGCTACACCTTC
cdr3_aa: CSARVGRAYGYTF

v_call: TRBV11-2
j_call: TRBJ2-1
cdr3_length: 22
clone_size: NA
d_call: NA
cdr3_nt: TGTGCCAGCAGCTTAGATCCGGGGGGAGGAGGGCCAGGGGTGAGACTACACAATGAGCAGTTCTTC
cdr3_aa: CASSLDPGGGGPGVRLHNEQFF

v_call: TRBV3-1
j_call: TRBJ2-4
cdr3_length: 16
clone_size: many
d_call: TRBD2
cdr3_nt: TGTGCCAGCAGCCAAGAGTGGGCTAGCGGGACGCACATTCAGTACTTC
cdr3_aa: CASSQEWASGTHIQYF

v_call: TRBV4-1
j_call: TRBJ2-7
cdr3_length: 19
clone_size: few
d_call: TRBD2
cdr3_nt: TGCGCCAGCAGCCAAGAAGACCCCTTCCTAGCGGGACTCTCCTACGAGCAGTACTTC
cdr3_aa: CASSQEDPFLAGLSYEQYF

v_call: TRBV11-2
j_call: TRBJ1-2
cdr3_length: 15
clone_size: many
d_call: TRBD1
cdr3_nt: TGTGCCAGCAGCTCCACGCGGGACAGGGGAGGAGGCTACACCTTC
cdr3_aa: CASSSTRDRGGGYTF

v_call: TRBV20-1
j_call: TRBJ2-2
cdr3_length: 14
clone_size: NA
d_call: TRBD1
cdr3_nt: TGCAGTATCCGGGACAGGGGAATCACCGGGGAGCTGTTTTTT
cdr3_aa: CSIRDRGITGELFF

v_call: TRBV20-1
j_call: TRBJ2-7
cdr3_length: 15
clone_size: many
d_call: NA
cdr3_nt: TGCAGTGCTAGAGATTCTAGGGTGAGCTCCTACGAGCAGTACTTC
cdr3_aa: CSARDSRVSSYEQYF

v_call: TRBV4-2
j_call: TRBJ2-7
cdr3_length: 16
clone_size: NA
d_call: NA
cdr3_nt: TGTGCCAGCAGCCAAGATCGAGGGTTCCTCGGAGGCGAGCAGTACTTC
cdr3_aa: CASSQDRGFLGGEQYF

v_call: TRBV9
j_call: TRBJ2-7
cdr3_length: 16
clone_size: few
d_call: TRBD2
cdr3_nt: TGTGCCAGCAGCCCAAGGGTAGCGGGCCTACCCTACGAGCAGTACTTC
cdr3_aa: CASSPRVAGLPYEQYF

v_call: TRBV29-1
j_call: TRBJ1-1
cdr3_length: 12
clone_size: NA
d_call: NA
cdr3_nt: TGCAGCGTTATCAGGGGAGGAACTGAAGCTTTCTTT
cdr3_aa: CSVIRGGTEAFF

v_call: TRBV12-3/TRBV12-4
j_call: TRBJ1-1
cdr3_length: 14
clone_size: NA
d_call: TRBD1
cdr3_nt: TGTGCCAGCAGCACCGGGACAGGGGGCACTGAAGCTTTCTTT
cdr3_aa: CASSTGTGGTEAFF